This T cell receptor beta chain was recovered during a study of Graves' ophthalmopathy and Graves' hyperthyroidism. Study overall: Stable hyperthyroidism referred to disease that showed no ophthalmopathy within 18 months of follow-up.

This clonotype was found many times. Amplification targeted the TCR beta CDR3 regions, with RNA transcripts as the source material. The first round was an RT-PCR with HTBI primers, and the second round was a multiplex PCR. TCRdb passed the multiplex PCR reads through MiXCR, listing each CDR3 protein once. The sample carries around 1,200,000 distinct CDR3 sequences, 36% recorded once. Between the trimmed V and J ends, which lost 2 bases and 3 bases, there was a span of 9 bases. The germline V gene has CDR1 SGDLS and CDR2 YYNGEE. This CDR3 is built from 15 residues. Hyperthyroidism in these 18- to 65-year-old patients was newly diagnosed, lasting under 2 months. Certain patients, namely those with other autoimmune diseases, uncontrolled infections, pregnancy or lactation, were excluded.

Source material: peripheral blood or thyroid tissue (not recorded which). The V gene is TRBV9, the J gene TRBJ1-6; no clear D. This TCR was sampled from an adult man with Graves' hyperthyroidism. The CDR3 nucleotides read TGTGCCAGCAGCGTTGGTGAACTCTATAATTCACCCCTCCACTTT. It encodes CASSVGELYNSPLHF.